The entry that follows covers one T cell receptor (beta chain) sequence. It lacks a known antigen. No much larger clonotype is one base removed from it; base qualities were not supplied. The data belong to a study of OX40 agonist ivuxolimab in advanced cancers. About the study as a whole: Ivuxolimab was a fully human IgG2 agonistic monoclonal antibody targeting the costimulatory receptor OX40 (CD134). Intravenous ivuxolimab was administered to patients every 2 weeks at six dose levels: 0.01, 0.1, 0.3, 1.5, 3 and 10 mg/kg. In the dose-escalation cohort, around four fifths of patients were male, and the mean age was 60 years with a range of roughly 20 to 79. Partial responses were achieved by three dose-escalation patients, of whom one had hepatocellular carcinoma and two had cutaneous melanoma. Peripheral TCRbeta sequencing aimed to test whether ivuxolimab altered TCR sequence diversity and caused clonal T-cell expansion. Among the 52 dose-escalation patients, approximately 20 had hepatocellular carcinoma, about 15 melanoma, 9 renal cell carcinoma and 9 head and neck cancer. The paper covers the monotherapy dose-escalation part of the phase I ivuxolimab trial, which included N ≈ 57 patients. Patients were allowed to have had prior anti-PD-1, anti-PD-L1 or anti-CTLA-4 therapy, and 40% to 45% of the dose-escalation patients had been treated with checkpoint inhibitors. Study-level results and caveats: Low levels of normalized T-cell clonal expansion were also shown by some nonresponding patients. After ivuxolimab, more expanded clones were found on average in CD8+ T cells than in CD4+ T cells. Partial responders in the 0.1-3.0 mg/kg groups had among the lowest normalized peripheral clonal expansion, especially among CD8+ T cells. Clonal expansion of both CD4+ and CD8+ blood T cells was observed from baseline to week 6 at doses 0.1 to 3.0 mg/kg. Which antigens the clonally expanded peripheral T cells were specific for was not determined.

Trimming takes 5 bases off V and 14 bases off J; junction bases not matched to a gene: 13. The germline V gene yields SNHLY for CDR1 and FYNNEI for CDR2. The CDR3, from cysteine to phenylalanine, totals 13 residues. Here the CDR3 DNA is all that survives: 39 bases in frame from base 1. The trial excluded patients who had a history of autoimmune disease or were on systemic immunosuppression. Peripheral blood for TCR sequencing was collected from all dose cohorts at baseline, on cycle 4 day 1, and on cycle 7 day 1. Samples came from an open-label, multicenter, first-in-human phase I dose-escalation trial of ivuxolimab. Adults with locally advanced or metastatic melanoma, renal cell carcinoma, hepatocellular carcinoma or head and neck squamous cell carcinoma were enrolled in the trial. CD4+ and CD8+ T cells were sorted separately from peripheral blood before TCR sequencing. For sequencing of the TCRbeta CDR3 region, genomic DNA was extracted from the sorted cells. The immunoSEQ Assay was used for sequencing of TCRbeta CDR3 regions. In its TCRdb copy, this immuneACCESS table keeps in-frame sequences only and misses some clones. Where compared with another copy, unresolved V genes explain less than half of these, and the others have no known cause. Recorded for this sample are tens of thousands of clones; roughly nine tenths of them occurred a single time. 1.5% to 2% of the sample lies in the top ten.

The clonotype was recovered from an adult with an advanced solid tumor such as melanoma, head and neck, liver or kidney cancer. The V gene is TRBV2 and the J gene is TRBJ2-3; 7 central nucleotides agree with TRBD1. Source: CD4+ or CD8+ T cells sorted from blood, taken in a trial of the OX40 agonist ivuxolimab. The DNA sequence is TGTGCCAGCAGTCTACCGGGACAGTATATGGGGTATTTT. This encodes CASSLPGQYMGYF.